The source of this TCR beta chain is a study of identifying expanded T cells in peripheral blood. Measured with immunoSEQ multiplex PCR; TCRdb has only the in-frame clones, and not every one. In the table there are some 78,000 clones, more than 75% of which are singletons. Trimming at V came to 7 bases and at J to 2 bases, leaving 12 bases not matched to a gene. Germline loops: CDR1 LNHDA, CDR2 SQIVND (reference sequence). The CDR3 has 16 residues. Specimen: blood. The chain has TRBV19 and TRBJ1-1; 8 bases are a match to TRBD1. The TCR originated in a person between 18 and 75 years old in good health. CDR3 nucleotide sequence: TGTGCCAGTAACCCGGGAGGGACAGGAGGAAACACTGAAGCTTTCTTT. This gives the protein CASNPGGTGGNTEAFF.